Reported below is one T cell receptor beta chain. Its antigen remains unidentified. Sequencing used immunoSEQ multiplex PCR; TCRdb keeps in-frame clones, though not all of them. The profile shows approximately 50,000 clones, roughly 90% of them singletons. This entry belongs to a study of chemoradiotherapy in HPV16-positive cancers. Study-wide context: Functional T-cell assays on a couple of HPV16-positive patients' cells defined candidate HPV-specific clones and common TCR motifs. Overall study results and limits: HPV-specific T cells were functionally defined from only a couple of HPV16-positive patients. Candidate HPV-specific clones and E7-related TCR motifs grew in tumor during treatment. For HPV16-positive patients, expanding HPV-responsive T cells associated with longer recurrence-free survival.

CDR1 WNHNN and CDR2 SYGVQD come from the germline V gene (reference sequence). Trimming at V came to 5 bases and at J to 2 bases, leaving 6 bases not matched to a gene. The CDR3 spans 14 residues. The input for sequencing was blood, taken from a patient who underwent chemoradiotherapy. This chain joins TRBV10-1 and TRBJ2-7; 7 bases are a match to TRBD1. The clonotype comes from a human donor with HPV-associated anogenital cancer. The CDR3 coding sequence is TGCGCCAGCAGTTCCGGGACAGTGCCCTACGAGCAGTACTTC. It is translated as CASSSGTVPYEQYF.